This T cell receptor (beta chain) was captured by sequencing in a study of blood T cells in healthy people across ages. On this clonotype itself: Its antigen is as yet unknown.

The CDR3 is 15 residues long. Germline V lookup: CDR1 MNHEY, CDR2 SMNVEV (reference sequence). V shed 4 bases, J shed 6 bases, and the junction held 9 bases outside the gene matches. Primed by a sample-barcoded 5' primer and a J-beta primer mix, a second PCR proceeded for roughly 7 to 11 cycles. TCRdb re-derived calls from the 5' RACE reads in MiXCR, one entry per CDR3 protein. The sample contains about 1.8 million distinct CDR3 sequences, around half of which appear only once. Study findings and constraints: Higher diversity and more naive CD4+ cells were features of long-lived donors, compared to aged donors. A strong correlation between TCR beta diversity and naive T cell percentage was seen.

Sequencing input: blood. This chain joins TRBV27 and TRBJ2-4; 7 bases are shared with TRBD2. This TCR was sampled from a woman in her forties in good health. In DNA form, the CDR3 reads TGTGCCAGCAGTTCCTTGGGCGGGGGAGGAAACATTCAGTACTTC. The encoded protein is CASSSLGGGGNIQYF.